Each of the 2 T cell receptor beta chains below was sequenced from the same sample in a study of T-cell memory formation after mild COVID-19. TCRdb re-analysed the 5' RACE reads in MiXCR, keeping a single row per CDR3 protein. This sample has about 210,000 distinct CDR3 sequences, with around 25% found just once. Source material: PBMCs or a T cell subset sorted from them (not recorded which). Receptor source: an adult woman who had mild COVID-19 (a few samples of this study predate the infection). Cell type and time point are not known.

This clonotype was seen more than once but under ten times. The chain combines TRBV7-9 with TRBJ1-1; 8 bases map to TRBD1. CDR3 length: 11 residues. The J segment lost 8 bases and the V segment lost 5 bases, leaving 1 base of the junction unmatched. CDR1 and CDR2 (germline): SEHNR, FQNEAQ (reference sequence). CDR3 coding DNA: TGTGCCAGCAGCCGGGACAGGGAAGCTTTCTTT. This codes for CASSRDREAFF.

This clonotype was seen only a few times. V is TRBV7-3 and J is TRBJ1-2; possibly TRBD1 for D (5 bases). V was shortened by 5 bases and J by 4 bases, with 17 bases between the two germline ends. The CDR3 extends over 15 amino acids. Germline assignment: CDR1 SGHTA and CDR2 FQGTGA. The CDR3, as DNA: TGTGCCAGCAGCCCAGCCCAGGGAGATAGCTATGGCTACACCTTC. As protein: CASSPAQGDSYGYTF.